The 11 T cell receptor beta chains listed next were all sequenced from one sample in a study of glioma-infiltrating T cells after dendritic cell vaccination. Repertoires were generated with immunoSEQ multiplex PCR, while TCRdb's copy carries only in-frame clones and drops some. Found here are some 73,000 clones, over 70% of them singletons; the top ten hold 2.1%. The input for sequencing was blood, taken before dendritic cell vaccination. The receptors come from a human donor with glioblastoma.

Written as DNA, the CDR3 is TGTGCCAGCAGCTTGAGACTAGCGGGCACAGATACGCAGTATTTT. Translation gives CASSLRLAGTDTQYF. The J gene is TRBJ2-3, the V gene TRBV5-4, with 9 bases identical to TRBD2. CDR1 and CDR2 (germline): SGHNT, YYREEE (reference sequence). The junction had 1 base not matched to a gene; V was cut back by 1 base and J by 1 base. CDR3 length: 15 amino acids.

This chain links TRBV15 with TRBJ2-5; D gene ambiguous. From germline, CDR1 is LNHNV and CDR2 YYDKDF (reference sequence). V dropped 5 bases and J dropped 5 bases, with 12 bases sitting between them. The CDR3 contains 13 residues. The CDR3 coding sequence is TGTGCCACCAGCCGTCCCCCCTCGGAGACCCAGTACTTC. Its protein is CATSRPPSETQYF. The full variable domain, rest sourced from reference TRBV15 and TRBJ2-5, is DAMVIQNPRYQVTQFGKPVTLSCSQTLNHNVMYWYQQKSSQAPKLLFHYYDKDFNNEADTPDNFQSRRPNTSFCFLDIRSPGLGDTAMYLCATSRPPSETQYFGPGTRLLVL.

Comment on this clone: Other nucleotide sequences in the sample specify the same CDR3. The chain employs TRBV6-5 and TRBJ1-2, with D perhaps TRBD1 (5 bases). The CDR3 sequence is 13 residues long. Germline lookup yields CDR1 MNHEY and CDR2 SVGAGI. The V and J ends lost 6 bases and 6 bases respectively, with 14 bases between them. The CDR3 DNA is TGTGCCAGCAGCGACGTCCAGGGAAATGGCTACACCTTC. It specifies CASSDVQGNGYTF.

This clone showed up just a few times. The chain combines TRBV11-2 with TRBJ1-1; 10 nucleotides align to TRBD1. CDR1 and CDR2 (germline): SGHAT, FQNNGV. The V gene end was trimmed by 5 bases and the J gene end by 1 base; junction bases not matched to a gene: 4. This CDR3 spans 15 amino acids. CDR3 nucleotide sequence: TGTGCCAGCAGCGGGGGACAGGGGAGGAACACTGAAGCTTTCTTT. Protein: CASSGGQGRNTEAFF.

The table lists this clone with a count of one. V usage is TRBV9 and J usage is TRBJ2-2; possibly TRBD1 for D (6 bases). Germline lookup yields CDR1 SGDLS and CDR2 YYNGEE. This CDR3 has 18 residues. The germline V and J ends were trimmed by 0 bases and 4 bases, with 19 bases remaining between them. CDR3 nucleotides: TGTGCCAGCAGCGTAGCGGGCAGGGGTTTTTCTGGCACCGGGGAGCTGTTTTTT. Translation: CASSVAGRGFSGTGELFF.

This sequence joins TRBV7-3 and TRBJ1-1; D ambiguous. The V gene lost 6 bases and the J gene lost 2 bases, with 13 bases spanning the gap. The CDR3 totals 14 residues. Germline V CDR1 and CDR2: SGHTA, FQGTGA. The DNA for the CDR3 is TGTGCCAGCAGAAACTGGAGTATTAACACTGAAGCTTTCTTT. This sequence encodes CASRNWSINTEAFF.

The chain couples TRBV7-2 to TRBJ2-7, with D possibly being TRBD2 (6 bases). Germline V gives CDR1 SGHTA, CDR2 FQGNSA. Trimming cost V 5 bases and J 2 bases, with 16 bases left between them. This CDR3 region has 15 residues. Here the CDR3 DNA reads TGTGCCAGCAGCCTCCGTTTGCCGGGGGCCTACGAGCAGTACTTC. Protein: CASSLRLPGAYEQYF.

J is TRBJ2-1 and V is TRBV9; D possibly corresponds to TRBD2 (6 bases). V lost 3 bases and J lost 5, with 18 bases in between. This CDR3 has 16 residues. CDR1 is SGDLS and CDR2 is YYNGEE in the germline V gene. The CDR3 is CASSAPIDGGNNEQFF. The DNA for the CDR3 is TGTGCCAGCAGCGCCCCCATCGACGGAGGGAACAATGAGCAGTTCTTC. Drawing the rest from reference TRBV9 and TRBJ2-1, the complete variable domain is DSGVTQTPKHLITATGQRVTLRCSPRSGDLSVYWYQQSLDQGLQFLIQYYNGEERAKGNILERFSAQQFPDLHSELNLSSLELGDSALYFCASSAPIDGGNNEQFFGPGTRLTVL.

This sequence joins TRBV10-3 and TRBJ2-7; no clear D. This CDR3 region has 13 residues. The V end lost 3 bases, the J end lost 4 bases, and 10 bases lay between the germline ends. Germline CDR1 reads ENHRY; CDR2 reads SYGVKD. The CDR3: CAISEQISYEQYV. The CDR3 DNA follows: TGTGCCATCAGTGAACAGATCTCTTACGAGCAGTACGTC.

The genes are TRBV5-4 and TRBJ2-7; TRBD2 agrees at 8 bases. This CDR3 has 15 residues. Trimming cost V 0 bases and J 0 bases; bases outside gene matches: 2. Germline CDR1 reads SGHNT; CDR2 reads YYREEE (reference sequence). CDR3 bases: TGTGCCAGCAGCTTGGAGCGGGGGAGCTCCTACGAGCAGTACTTC. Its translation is CASSLERGSSYEQYF.

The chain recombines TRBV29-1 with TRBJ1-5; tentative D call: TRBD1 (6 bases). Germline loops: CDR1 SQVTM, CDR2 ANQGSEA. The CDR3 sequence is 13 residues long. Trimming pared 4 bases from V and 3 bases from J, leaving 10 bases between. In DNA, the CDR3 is TGCAGCGTTGCCCAGGGGTTCAATCAGCCCCAGCATTTT. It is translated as CSVAQGFNQPQHF.